This entry lists 10 T cell receptor beta chains sequenced from one sample in a study of cytomegalovirus exposure and HLA in healthy donors (dated by TCRdb to between 2016 and 2019). Library creation used the immunoSEQ multiplex PCR assay. For the multiplex PCR, a mixture combining 60 forward primers for TCR Vbeta segments and 13 reverse primers for TCR Jbeta segments was used. In its TCRdb copy, this immuneACCESS table keeps in-frame sequences only and misses some clones. Where compared with another copy, unresolved V genes explain less than half of these, and the others have no known cause. A total of about 140,000 clones appear in this sample, 73% of them only once. The top ten hold roughly 14% of the sample. What was sequenced was PBMCs. These receptors originate from a human donor in good health.

This clone was picked up one time. The J gene is TRBJ2-5, the V gene TRBV5-1; D is perhaps TRBD1 (5 bases). The CDR3 runs 14 residues. Germline CDR1 SGHRS, CDR2 YFSETQ. The V and J ends lost 0 bases and 4 bases respectively, with 10 bases between them. The CDR3: CASSLVGRAETQYF. In DNA form, the CDR3 reads TGCGCCAGCAGCTTGGTGGGCAGGGCAGAGACCCAGTACTTC.

This sequence joins TRBV6-1 and TRBJ1-2; D call uncertain. This CDR3 has 15 amino acids. The germline CDR1 and CDR2 sequences are MNHNS and SASEGT. V lost 2 bases and J lost 5, with 15 bases in between. The CDR3 spells CASSEMDSAFYGYTF. The CDR3 DNA sequence: TGTGCCAGCAGTGAAATGGACTCGGCGTTTTATGGCTACACCTTC.

The chain is built from TRBV5-1 and TRBJ1-4; D not certain. CDR3 length equals 14 residues. The germline V gene has CDR1 SGHRS and CDR2 YFSETQ. Trimming shortened V by 0 bases and J by 4 bases, and 7 bases separated the two germline ends. The chain's CDR3 is CASSLDSINEKLFF. CDR3 coding DNA: TGCGCCAGCAGCTTGGACAGTATTAATGAAAAACTGTTTTTT. The entire variable domain, with the rest obtained from reference TRBV5-1 and TRBJ1-4, is as follows: KAGVTQTPRYLIKTRGQQVTLSCSPISGHRSVSWYQQTPGQGLQFLFEYFSETQRNKGNFPGRFSGRQFSNSRSEMNVSTLELGDSALYLCASSLDSINEKLFFGSGTQLSVL.

J is TRBJ2-3 and V is TRBV7-6; 9 bases align to TRBD1. Germline CDR1 is SGHVS and CDR2 is FNYEAQ. CDR3 length: 14 amino acids. Trimming at V came to 5 bases and at J to 4 bases, leaving 4 bases not matched to a gene. In DNA, the CDR3 is TGTGCCAGCAGCCCCCGGACAGGGGCAGATACGCAGTATTTT. Translated: CASSPRTGADTQYF.

The chain links TRBV6-5 to TRBJ2-1; 11 bases line up with TRBD2. After removal of 6 bases from V and 8 bases from J, the junction contained 9 bases not matched to a gene. CDR1 and CDR2 from the germline V gene are MNHEY and SVGAGI. CDR3 size: 15 residues. CDR3: CASRERASGRYEQFF. CDR3 coding DNA: TGTGCCAGCAGGGAGAGGGCTAGCGGGAGGTATGAGCAGTTCTTC.

This chain joins TRBV30 and TRBJ1-5; 10 nucleotides align to TRBD1. V gave up 5 bases and J gave up 2 bases; unmatched junction bases: 0. The CDR3 loop spans 13 amino acids. Germline V CDR1 and CDR2: GTSNPN, SVGIG (reference sequence). The CDR3 nucleotides read TGTGCCTGGGGGACAGGGGGCAATCAGCCCCAGCATTTT. This sequence encodes CAWGTGGNQPQHF.

This clone came up a few times. This chain connects TRBV28 to TRBJ1-6; TRBD1 might be the D (6 bases). This CDR3 spans 14 amino acids. Trimming pared 3 bases from V and 10 bases from J, leaving 13 bases between. Germline V gene sequence: CDR1 MDHEN, CDR2 SYDVKM. This chain's CDR3 is CASSFRGARSPLHF. CDR3 nucleotide sequence: TGTGCCAGCAGTTTCCGGGGGGCGAGATCACCCCTCCACTTT.

The chain recombines TRBV28 with TRBJ2-7; 7 positions match TRBD1. Losses at the gene ends were 3 bases for V and 0 bases for J; bases not matched to a gene: 2. Germline lookup yields CDR1 MDHEN and CDR2 SYDVKM. The length of the CDR3 is 14 residues. CDR3 sequence: CASSFRTGSYEQYF. The CDR3 nucleotides read TGTGCCAGCAGTTTCAGGACAGGCTCCTACGAGCAGTACTTC.

Only a few counts were recorded for this clone. The rearrangement joins TRBV7-2 to TRBJ2-3; TRBD1 is a possible D gene (5 bases). In germline, CDR1 is SGHTA, CDR2 FQGNSA. The V end was cut by 3 bases, the J end by 0 bases, with 10 bases between. This CDR3 has 15 residues. The CDR3, as DNA: TGTGCCAGCAGCTTTAGGGGCGTTAGCACAGATACGCAGTATTTT. Amino acid sequence: CASSFRGVSTDTQYF.

This clone was observed a handful of times. The DNA of the CDR3 is TGTGCCAGCAGTTTACGAGACAGGGGGCAAGAGACCCAGTACTTC. Encoded protein: CASSLRDRGQETQYF. The chain joins TRBV27 to TRBJ2-5; 9 bases fit TRBD1. V trimming: 2 bases; J trimming: 2 bases; junction bases outside the gene matches: 3. This CDR3 has 15 residues. The germline gives CDR1 MNHEY, CDR2 SMNVEV (reference sequence).